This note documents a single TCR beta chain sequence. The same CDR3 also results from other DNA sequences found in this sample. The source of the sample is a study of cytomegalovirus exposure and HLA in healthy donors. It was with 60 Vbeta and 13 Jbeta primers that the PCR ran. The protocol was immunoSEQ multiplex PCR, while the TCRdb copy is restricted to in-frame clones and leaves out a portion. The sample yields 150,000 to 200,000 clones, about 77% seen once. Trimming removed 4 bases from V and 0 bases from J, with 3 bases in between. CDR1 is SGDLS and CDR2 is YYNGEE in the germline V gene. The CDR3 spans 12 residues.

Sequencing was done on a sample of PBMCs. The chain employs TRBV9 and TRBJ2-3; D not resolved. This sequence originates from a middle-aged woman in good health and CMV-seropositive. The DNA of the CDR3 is TGTGCCAGCAGCCTAAGCACAGATACGCAGTATTTT. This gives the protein CASSLSTDTQYF.